The present T cell receptor beta chain was sequenced within a study of shared clonotypes between healthy human individuals. Sorted-subset replicate PCRs used around 200 ng of genomic DNA. This amount corresponded to about 30,000 T cell genomes. Sequenced by immunoSEQ multiplex PCR; TCRdb stores in-frame clones only, minus some. Of around 2,000,000 clones in the sample, about 95% were seen once. The TCR comes from a man younger than 35 in good health. The sequencing sample was made of naive CD4+ T cells sorted from blood. Subset reported: CD45RA+ positively selected.

CDR3 region: CASSVLYGRSYEQYF. Here the CDR3 DNA reads TGTGCCAGCAGTGTCCTTTACGGGCGGTCCTACGAGCAGTACTTC. The chain carries TRBV25-1 and TRBJ2-7, with no clear D. The germline V gene encodes CDR1 MGHDK and CDR2 SYGVNS. The V end was cut by 4 bases, the J end by 1 base, with 14 bases between. CDR3 length equals 15 residues.